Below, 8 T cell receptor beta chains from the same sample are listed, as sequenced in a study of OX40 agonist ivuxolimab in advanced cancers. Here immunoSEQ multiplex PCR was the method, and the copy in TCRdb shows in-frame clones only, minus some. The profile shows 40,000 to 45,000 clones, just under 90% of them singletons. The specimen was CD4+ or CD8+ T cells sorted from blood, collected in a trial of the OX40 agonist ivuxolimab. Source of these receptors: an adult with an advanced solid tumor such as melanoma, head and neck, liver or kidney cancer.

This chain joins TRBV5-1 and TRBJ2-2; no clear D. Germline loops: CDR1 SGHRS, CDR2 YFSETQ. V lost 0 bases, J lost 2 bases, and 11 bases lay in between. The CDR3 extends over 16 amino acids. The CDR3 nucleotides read TGCGCCAGCAGCTTGGTGACGGACCCAAACACCGGGGAGCTGTTTTTT. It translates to CASSLVTDPNTGELFF.

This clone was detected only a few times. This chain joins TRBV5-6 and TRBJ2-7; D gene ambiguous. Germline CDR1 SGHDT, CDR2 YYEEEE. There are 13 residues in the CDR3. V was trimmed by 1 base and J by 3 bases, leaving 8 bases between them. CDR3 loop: CASSLLGYYEQYF. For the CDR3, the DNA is TGTGCCAGCAGCTTGCTGGGATACTACGAGCAGTACTTC. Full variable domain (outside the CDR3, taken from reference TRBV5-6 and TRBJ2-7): DAGVTQSPTHLIKTRGQQVTLRCSPKSGHDTVSWYQQALGQGPQFIFQYYEEEERQRGNFPDRFSGHQFPNYSSELNVNALLLGDSALYLCASSLLGYYEQYFGPGTRLTVT.

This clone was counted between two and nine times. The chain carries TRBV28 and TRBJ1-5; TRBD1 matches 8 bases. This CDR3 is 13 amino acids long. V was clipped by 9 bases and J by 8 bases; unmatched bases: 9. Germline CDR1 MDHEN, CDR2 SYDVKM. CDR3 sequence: CASVSGGREPQHF. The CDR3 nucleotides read TGTGCCAGTGTTTCAGGGGGCCGGGAGCCCCAGCATTTT.

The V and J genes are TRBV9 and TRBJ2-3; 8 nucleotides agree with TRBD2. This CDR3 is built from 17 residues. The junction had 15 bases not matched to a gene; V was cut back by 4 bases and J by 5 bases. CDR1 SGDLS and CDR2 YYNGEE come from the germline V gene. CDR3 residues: CASSLTSGSGYGDTQYF. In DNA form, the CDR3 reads TGTGCCAGCAGCTTAACAAGCGGGAGCGGATACGGAGATACGCAGTATTTT.

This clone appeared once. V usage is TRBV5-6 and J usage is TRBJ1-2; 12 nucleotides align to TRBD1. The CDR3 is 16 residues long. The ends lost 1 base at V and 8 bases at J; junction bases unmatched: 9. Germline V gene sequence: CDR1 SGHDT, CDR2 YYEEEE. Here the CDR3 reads CASSLMGQGAHLGYTF. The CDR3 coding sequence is TGTGCCAGCAGCTTGATGGGACAGGGGGCCCATCTAGGCTACACCTTC.

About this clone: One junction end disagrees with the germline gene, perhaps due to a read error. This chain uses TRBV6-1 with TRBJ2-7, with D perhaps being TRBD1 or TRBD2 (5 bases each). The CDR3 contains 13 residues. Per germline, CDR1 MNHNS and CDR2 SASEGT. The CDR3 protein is CASREGPGLEQYF. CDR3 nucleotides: TGTGCCAGCAGGGAAGGACCGGGGCTCGAGCAGTACTTC.

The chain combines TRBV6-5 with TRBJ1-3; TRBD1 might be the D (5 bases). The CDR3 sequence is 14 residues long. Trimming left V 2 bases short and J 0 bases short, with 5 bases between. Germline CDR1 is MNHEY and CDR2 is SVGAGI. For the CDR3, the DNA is TGTGCCAGCAGTTACAGGGGCTCTGGAAACACCATATATTTT. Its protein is CASSYRGSGNTIYF.

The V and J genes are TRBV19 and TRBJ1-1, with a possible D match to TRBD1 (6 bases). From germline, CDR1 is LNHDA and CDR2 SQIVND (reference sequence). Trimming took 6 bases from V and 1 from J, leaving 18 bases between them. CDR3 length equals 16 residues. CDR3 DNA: TGTGCCAGTAGAACGAACTCCAGGGGTGGGAACACTGAAGCTTTCTTT. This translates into CASRTNSRGGNTEAFF.